These T cell receptor beta chains were read from a single sample in a study of blood T cell repertoires in COVID-19. Profiling relied on immunoSEQ multiplex PCR, and the TCRdb table lists in-frame clones only, not all of them. Of roughly 200,000 clones in the sample, roughly 80% were seen once. The sample comprised peripheral blood. Receptors originate from a woman between 40 and 55 years old with COVID-19, enrolled during active disease. The CDR3 runs from the conserved cysteine through the conserved F or W. The order of the fields is V gene, J gene, D gene, clone size, CDR3 protein, CDR3 DNA. D genes are given only for firm matches. Clone size is not always given. Where it is, it says once, few, many or a class for expanded clones.

>TRBV19|TRBJ2-7|TRBD1|.
CASIAGTGWDEQYF
TGTGCCAGTATCGCCGGGACAGGGTGGGACGAGCAGTACTTC
>TRBV9|TRBJ2-2|TRBD2|.
CASSVAGLANTGELFF
TGTGCCAGCAGCGTAGCCGGACTAGCGAACACCGGGGAGCTGTTTTTT
>TRBV9|TRBJ2-7|.|.
CASSVLEQGGEQYF
TGTGCCAGCAGCGTATTAGAACAGGGCGGCGAGCAGTACTTC
>TRBV2|TRBJ1-6|.|.
CASEEIANSPLHF
TGTGCCAGTGAGGAGATAGCCAATTCACCCCTCCACTTT
>TRBV7-9|TRBJ2-2|.|.
CASRIGTSITGELFF
TGTGCCAGCAGGATCGGGACATCGATCACCGGGGAGCTGTTTTTT
>TRBV6-5|TRBJ2-4|TRBD1|.
CASSYLGGDYIQYF
TGTGCCAGCAGTTACTTAGGGGGCGATTACATTCAGTACTTC
>TRBV12-3/TRBV12-4|TRBJ1-2|.|once
CASSLGGNYGYTF
TGTGCCAGCAGTTTGGGGGGTAACTATGGCTACACCTTC
>TRBV5-1|TRBJ1-6|.|.
CASSLGQGTSPLHF
TGCGCCAGCAGCTTAGGGCAGGGAACTTCACCCCTCCACTTT
>TRBV3-1/TRBV3-2|TRBJ1-1|TRBD1|.
CASSQAGQGNTEAFF
TGTGCCAGCAGCCAGGCCGGACAGGGAAACACTGAAGCTTTCTTT
>TRBV27|TRBJ2-1|TRBD2|.
CASRSGNYNEQFF
TGTGCCTCCAGAAGCGGGAATTACAATGAGCAGTTCTTC
>TRBV7-9|TRBJ2-7|.|few
CASSLEHGTSEYF
TGTGCCAGCAGCTTGGAGCACGGAACGAGTGAGTACTTC
>TRBV5-6|TRBJ2-7|.|.
CASSLFDSYEQYF
TGTGCCAGCAGCTTGTTTGATAGCTACGAGCAGTACTTC
>TRBV6-5|TRBJ1-2|.|.
CAIGSLGGRDYGYTF
TGTGCCATTGGGTCACTGGGCGGGCGCGACTATGGCTACACCTTC
>TRBV10-3|TRBJ1-6|.|.
CAISEGGDLGSPLHF
TGTGCCATCAGTGAAGGGGGGGACCTGGGCTCACCCCTCCACTTT
>TRBV6-5|TRBJ1-2|.|.
CASSYSMAPVGYTF
TGTGCCAGCAGTTACTCGATGGCCCCAGTAGGCTACACCTTC
>TRBV5-4|TRBJ2-7|.|.
CASSPGLGGYEQYF
TGTGCCAGCAGCCCCGGACTCGGGGGCTACGAGCAGTACTTC
>TRBV5-1|TRBJ2-1|.|once
CASSLPAGSYNEQFF
TGCGCCAGCAGCTTGCCAGCGGGCTCCTACAATGAGCAGTTCTTC
>TRBV7-6|TRBJ2-1|.|once
CASSLEADSYNEQFF
TGTGCCAGCAGCTTAGAAGCTGACAGTTACAATGAGCAGTTCTTC
>TRBV14|TRBJ2-5|.|few
CASSQVAGGATQYF
TGTGCCAGCAGCCAAGTGGCGGGCGGGGCGACCCAGTACTTC
>TRBV5-4|TRBJ2-2|TRBD1|.
CASSLFKGAGTGELFF
TGTGCCAGCAGCTTATTTAAGGGGGCTGGCACCGGGGAGCTGTTTTTT
>TRBV7-7|TRBJ2-5|TRBD1|.
CASSPDRAETQYF
TGTGCCAGCAGCCCGGACAGGGCGGAGACCCAGTACTTC
>TRBV19|TRBJ1-2|.|.
CGTGGYTF
TGTGGTACCGGTGGCTACACCTTC
>TRBV30|TRBJ1-1|TRBD1|many
CASTRQGDTEAFF
TGTGCCTCGACGAGACAGGGGGACACTGAAGCTTTCTTT
>TRBV7-6|TRBJ1-6|TRBD1|once
CASSLIMGDRDSTPLHF
TGTGCCAGCAGCTTAATTATGGGGGACAGGGATTCGACACCCCTCCACTTT
>TRBV19|TRBJ2-1|.|.
CASSRYNEQFF
TGTGCCAGTAGTCGGTACAATGAGCAGTTCTTC
>TRBV7-2|TRBJ2-3|.|.
CASSLGGLGTDTQYF
TGTGCCAGCAGCTTAGGAGGGTTAGGCACAGATACGCAGTATTTT
>TRBV15|TRBJ2-3|.|.
CATSRDGYHTDTQYF
TGTGCCACCAGCAGAGACGGTTACCACACAGATACGCAGTATTTT
>TRBV7-8|TRBJ1-5|.|.
CASSPTPNQPQHF
TGTGCCAGCAGCCCGACTCCGAATCAGCCCCAGCATTTT
>TRBV14|TRBJ1-2|.|.
CASSPQKYYGYTF
TGTGCCAGCAGCCCACAGAAATACTATGGCTACACCTTC
>TRBV9|TRBJ2-5|.|.
CASSSTPLETQYF
TGTGCCAGCAGCTCGACTCCTTTGGAGACCCAGTACTTC